This TCR beta chain is drawn from a study of OX40 agonist ivuxolimab in advanced cancers. Study context: Recorded diagnoses for dose-escalation patients were hepatocellular carcinoma, melanoma, renal cell or head and neck cancer. Prior anti-PD-1, anti-PD-L1 or anti-CTLA-4 therapy did not bar entry, and around 39% had some.

Clones were read by immunoSEQ multiplex PCR, and TCRdb kept only the in-frame ones, dropping some. The sample consists of tens of thousands of clones, over 60% of them appearing once. CDR1 and CDR2 (germline): LNHDA, SQIVND (reference sequence). The CDR3 runs to 14 residues. The ends were cut back, 7 bases at V and 6 bases at J, with 15 bases in the middle. Study-level findings and limits: On average, CD8+ T cells showed a greater number of expanded clones than CD4+.

This clone was observed a handful of times. Its antigen is unidentified. The genes are TRBV19 and TRBJ2-2, with no clear D. The receptor was derived from an adult with an advanced solid tumor such as melanoma, head and neck, liver or kidney cancer. The input for sequencing was CD4+ or CD8+ T cells sorted from blood, taken in a trial of the OX40 agonist ivuxolimab. The CDR3 DNA sequence: TGTGCCAGTACTCTGAGGTTTTCGGCCGGGGAGCTGTTTTTT. This translates into CASTLRFSAGELFF.